This passage covers 3 T cell receptor beta chains from one sample sequenced in a study of chemoradiotherapy in HPV16-positive cancers. Only in-frame clones appear in the TCRdb table, and some are missing; sequencing was by immunoSEQ multiplex PCR. The sample records roughly 5,700 clones, roughly 88% being singletons. This sample comprised tumor tissue, obtained from a patient who underwent chemoradiotherapy. These receptors came from a human donor with HPV-associated anogenital cancer.

The chain couples TRBV10-2 to TRBJ2-7; the match to TRBD2 covers 8 bases. This CDR3 has 15 amino acids. Germline V gene data show CDR1 as WSHSY and CDR2 as SAAADI. V lost 0 bases to trimming and J lost 1 base; unmatched junction nucleotides: 2. CDR3: CASSESGLASYEQYF. The CDR3 nucleotides read TGCGCCAGCAGTGAGTCAGGACTAGCTTCCTACGAGCAGTACTTC.

The J gene is TRBJ2-1, the V gene TRBV2, with 10 bases fitting TRBD2. Looked up from germline, CDR1 is SNHLY and CDR2 is FYNNEI. This CDR3 comprises 15 residues. J was trimmed by 7 bases and V by 4 bases; bases with no gene match: 7. The DNA of the CDR3 is TGTGCCAGCAGTGTAGCAGCGGGGGGGCTAAATGAGCAGTTCTTC. Translated: CASSVAAGGLNEQFF.

In its sample, this clone was seen a few times. V is TRBV7-9 and J is TRBJ2-7; 8 nucleotides align to TRBD2. The germline V gene encodes CDR1 SEHNR and CDR2 FQNEAQ (reference sequence). V lost 1 base, J lost 1 base, and 6 bases stayed unmatched. The CDR3 is 16 residues long. CDR3 sequence reads: CASSLDRGGLSYEQYF. DNA of the CDR3: TGTGCCAGCAGCTTAGATCGGGGGGGGCTGTCCTACGAGCAGTACTTC.